The 12 T cell receptor beta chains presented below share a single source sample, sequenced in a study of identical twins. TCRdb analysed the 5' RACE reads with MiXCR anew, one entry per CDR3 protein. The sample has under 500,000 distinct CDR3 sequences; roughly an eighth are singletons. These data also formed part of another study, on yellow fever vaccine responses in identical twins.

Sequenced: CD4+ T cells sorted from blood. The origin of the receptors is a woman aged 18-30 years in good health.

This clonotype showed up many times. A junction boundary mismatches the germline segment, possibly from a read error. The chain uses TRBV5-1 and TRBJ2-1; 8 bases map to TRBD2. The CDR3 extends over 15 amino acids. Germline V lookup: CDR1 SGHRS, CDR2 YFSETQ. The CDR3 DNA reads TGTGCCAGCAGCTTATCGGGGGGGAGCTACAATGAGCAGTTCTTC. Translated: CASSLSGGSYNEQFF. Variable domain in full (rest from reference TRBV5-1 and TRBJ2-1): KAGVTQTPRYLIKTRGQQVTLSCSPISGHRSVSWYQQTPGQGLQFLFEYFSETQRNKGNFPGRFSGRQFSNSRSEMNVSTLELGDSALYLCASSLSGGSYNEQFFGPGTRLTVL.

The V call is TRBV12-3 or TRBV12-4, the J call TRBJ1-5; D is perhaps TRBD1 (5 bases). The CDR3 contains 15 residues. The germline V and J ends were trimmed by 6 bases and 1 base, with 13 bases remaining between them. The CDR3 spells CASSNPDRSNQPQHF. The DNA for the CDR3 is TGTGCCAGCAGCAACCCCGACAGAAGCAATCAGCCCCAGCATTTT.

This clonotype was counted ten times or more. J is TRBJ2-1 and V is TRBV20-1; the match to TRBD2 covers 13 bases. This CDR3 spans 13 amino acids. V lost 4 bases and J lost 15; bases outside the gene matches: 9. Germline V CDR1 and CDR2: DFQATT, SNEGSKA (reference sequence). The CDR3 DNA sequence: TGCAGTGCTATCACTAGCGGGAGGGCCCGTGTGTTCTTC. It translates to CSAITSGRARVFF.

This clonotype was found a few times. The chain is built from TRBV28 and TRBJ2-7; 8 bases match TRBD1. CDR1 and CDR2 from the germline V gene are MDHEN and SYDVKM. The CDR3 is 17 residues long. V lost 2 bases, J lost 2 bases, and 11 bases stayed unmatched. The CDR3, as DNA: TGTGCCAGCAGTTTAAAACGCTCTACAGGGGGTCCCTACGAGCAGTACTTC. Translating it yields CASSLKRSTGGPYEQYF.

This chain connects TRBV7-3 to TRBJ2-3; maybe TRBD1 (5 bases). The germline V gene has CDR1 SGHTA and CDR2 FQGTGA. The CDR3 is 15 amino acids. Trimming pared 2 bases from V and 2 bases from J, leaving 11 bases between. The CDR3 reads CASSLGAALTDTQYF. CDR3 bases: TGTGCCAGCAGCTTAGGGGCGGCCCTCACAGATACGCAGTATTTT.

The CDR3 DNA follows: TGTGCCAGCAGCTACGACGGGAGGTTCCCTTACGAGCAGTACTTC. This sequence encodes CASSYDGRFPYEQYF. This sequence joins TRBV7-9 and TRBJ2-7; the match to TRBD2 covers 7 bases. V lost 4 bases to trimming and J lost 4 bases; unmatched junction nucleotides: 10. Germline-derived CDR1 and CDR2 are SEHNR and FQNEAQ (reference sequence). The CDR3 contains 15 residues.

In this sample, this clonotype turned up a few times. The V gene is TRBV25-1, the J gene TRBJ2-3; 8 nucleotides agree with TRBD1. J was trimmed by 5 bases and V by 5 bases; bases with no gene match: 6. Germline loops: CDR1 MGHDK, CDR2 SYGVNS. CDR3 length equals 14 residues. CDR3 DNA: TGTGCCAGCAGTTACCCCGGGACAGGAGATACGCAGTATTTT. It yields the protein CASSYPGTGDTQYF.

The rearrangement links TRBV18 to TRBJ1-3; D not certain. This CDR3 has 14 amino acids. Germline V CDR1 and CDR2: KGHSH, LQKENI. Trimming shortened V by 6 bases and J by 2 bases, and 11 bases separated the two germline ends. As DNA, the CDR3 is TGTGCCAGCTCCAAAGCAGACCCTGGAAACACCATATATTTT. Protein: CASSKADPGNTIYF.

This clonotype was picked up many times. V is TRBV12-3 or TRBV12-4 and J is TRBJ2-7; tentatively, D is TRBD2 (6 bases). V dropped 4 bases and J dropped 3 bases, with 13 bases sitting between them. The CDR3 runs to 14 residues. The CDR3 DNA is TGTGCCAGCAGTTCCCGGGACTGGGACTACGAGCAGTACTTC. Its protein product is CASSSRDWDYEQYF.

The chain employs TRBV18 and TRBJ2-3; D is uncertain. Germline V lookup: CDR1 KGHSH, CDR2 LQKENI. CDR3 length: 15 amino acids. V was cut by 2 bases and J by 2 bases, with 11 bases left in between. For the CDR3, the DNA is TGTGCCAGCTCACCATTAGCCTCAAACACAGATACGCAGTATTTT. It yields the protein CASSPLASNTDTQYF.

The chain couples TRBV20-1 to TRBJ2-7, with D possibly being TRBD2 (5 bases). The germline V gene encodes CDR1 DFQATT and CDR2 SNEGSKA (reference sequence). The CDR3 covers 13 residues. V lost 1 base, J lost 6 bases, and 13 bases lay in between. The CDR3, as DNA: TGCAGTGCTAGAGGGGGTTTCGAGGGCGAGCAGTACTTC. Residues: CSARGGFEGEQYF.

This clonotype was picked up many times. CDR3 sequence: CASSFGQNPNQPQHF. The CDR3 nucleotides are TGTGCCAGCAGTTTTGGACAGAACCCCAATCAGCCCCAGCATTTT. The chain couples TRBV12-3 or TRBV12-4 to TRBJ1-5; TRBD1 is a possible D gene (6 bases). The CDR3 consists of 15 residues. The V gene lost 3 bases and the J gene lost 3 bases, with 12 bases spanning the gap.